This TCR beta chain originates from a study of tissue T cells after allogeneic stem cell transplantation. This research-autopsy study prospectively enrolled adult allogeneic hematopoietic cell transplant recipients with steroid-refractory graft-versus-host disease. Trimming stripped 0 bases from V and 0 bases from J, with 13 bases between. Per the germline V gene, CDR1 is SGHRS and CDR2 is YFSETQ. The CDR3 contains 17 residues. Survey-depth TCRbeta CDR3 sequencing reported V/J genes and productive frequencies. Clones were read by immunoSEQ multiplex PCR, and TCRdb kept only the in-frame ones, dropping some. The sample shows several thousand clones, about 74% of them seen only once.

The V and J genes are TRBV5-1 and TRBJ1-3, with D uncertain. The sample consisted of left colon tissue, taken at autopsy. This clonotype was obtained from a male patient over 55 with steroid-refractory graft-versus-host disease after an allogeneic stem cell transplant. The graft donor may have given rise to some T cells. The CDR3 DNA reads TGCGCCAGCAGCTTGGGGGTCAGATCGAGCTCTGGAAACACCATATATTTT. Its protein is CASSLGVRSSSGNTIYF.